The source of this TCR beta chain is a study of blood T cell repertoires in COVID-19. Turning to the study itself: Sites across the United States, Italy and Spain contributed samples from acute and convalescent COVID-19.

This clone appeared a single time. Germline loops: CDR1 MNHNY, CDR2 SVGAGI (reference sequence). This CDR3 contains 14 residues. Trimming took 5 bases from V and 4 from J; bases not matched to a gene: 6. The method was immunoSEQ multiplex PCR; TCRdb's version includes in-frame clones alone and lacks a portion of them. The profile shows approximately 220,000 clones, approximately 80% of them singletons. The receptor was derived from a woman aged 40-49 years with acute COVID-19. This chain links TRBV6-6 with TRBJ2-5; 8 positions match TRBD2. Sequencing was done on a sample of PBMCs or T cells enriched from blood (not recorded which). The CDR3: CASSNGGVGETQYF. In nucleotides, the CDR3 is TGTGCCAGCAGTAACGGGGGGGTTGGAGAGACCCAGTACTTC.